Described below is a single T cell receptor beta chain sequence and its context. Its specificity is unknown. The record originates from a study of graft-versus-host responses after intestinal transplantation. Study details: Isolated intestinal, liver-intestinal, or multivisceral transplants were what recipients had. All recipients got anti-thymocyte globulin induction, then tacrolimus and steroids for approximately three years.

General study results and limits: GvH clones surfaced in recipient marrow, some emerging earlier in ileum or blood. Early post-transplant declines in HvG were associated with peak levels of circulating GvH clones.

CDR1 and CDR2 (germline): SGHRS, YFSETQ. V was pared by 2 bases and J by 1 base, with 12 bases between. The CDR3 length is 15 residues. Some clones are missing from TCRdb's copy, which holds only in-frame ones; the method was immunoSEQ multiplex PCR. The table includes over 100,000 clones, more than 85% detected once. The rearrangement links TRBV5-1 to TRBJ2-5; possibly TRBD1 for D (6 bases). The sequencing used unstimulated CD4+ T cells sorted from spleen or lymph node cells, collected before intestinal transplant. The clonotype was recovered from a human donor who received an intestinal transplant. The CDR3 coding sequence is TGCGCCAGCAGCTTCTCCGGACAGCTCCAAGAGACCCAGTACTTC. This codes for CASSFSGQLQETQYF.